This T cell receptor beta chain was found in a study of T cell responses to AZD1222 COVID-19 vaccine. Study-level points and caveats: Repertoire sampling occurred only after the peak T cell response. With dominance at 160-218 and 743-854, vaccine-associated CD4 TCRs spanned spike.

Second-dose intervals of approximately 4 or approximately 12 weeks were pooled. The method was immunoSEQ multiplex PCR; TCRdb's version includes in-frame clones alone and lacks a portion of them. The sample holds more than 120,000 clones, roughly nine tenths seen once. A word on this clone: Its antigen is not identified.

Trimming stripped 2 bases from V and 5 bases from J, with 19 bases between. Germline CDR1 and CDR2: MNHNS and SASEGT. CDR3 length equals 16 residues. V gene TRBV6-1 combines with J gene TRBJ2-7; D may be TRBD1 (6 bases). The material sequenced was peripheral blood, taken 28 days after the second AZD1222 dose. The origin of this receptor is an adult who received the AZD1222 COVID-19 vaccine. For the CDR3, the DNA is TGTGCCAGCAGTGAAATCAGGGGCCCTCAAATCCACGAGCAGTACTTC. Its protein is CASSEIRGPQIHEQYF.